This T cell receptor beta chain was sequenced in a study of T cell repertoires in cytomegalovirus infection. Study summary: Recently identified HLA-C-restricted CMV epitopes were among the peptides used. Public TCR beta signatures provided an indication of both CMV infection and a matching HLA type. Study conclusions and caveats: The response measured ex vivo was dominated by TCR beta clonotypes (HLA-C-restricted and CMV-specific). Of the TCR beta families, the public ones yielded a cumulative frequency that identified carriers of CMV plus the relevant HLA.

In regard to this clonotype: The antigen is unknown.

MiXCR, applied by TCRdb to the reads, yields one record per CDR3 protein. The sample lists a few hundred thousand distinct CDR3 sequences, just under 40% occurring once. The receptor was isolated from a human donor in good health (CMV status not recorded). Some clones in this sample may be carry-over from other donors' samples. Sequenced material: cultured PBMCs, taken from culture after CMV antigen stimulation.

The CDR3 loop reads CASLGRNTEAFF. The CDR3 bases are TGTGCCAGCCTGGGGCGGAACACTGAAGCTTTCTTT. The V call is TRBV7-7, the J call TRBJ1-1, with a weak D call TRBD1 (5 bases). This CDR3 has 12 residues. V lost 8 bases and J lost 1, with 8 bases in between. In germline, CDR1 is SSHAT, CDR2 FNYEAQ (reference sequence). The variable domain in full, with the rest retrieved from reference TRBV7-7 and TRBJ1-1, is GAGVSQSPRYKVTKRGQDVTLRCDPISSHATLYWYQQALGQGPEFLTYFNYEAQPDKSGLPSDRFSAERPEGSISTLTIQRTEQRDSAMYRCASLGRNTEAFFGQGTRLTVV.